This T cell receptor beta chain was sequenced for a study of shared clonotypes between healthy human individuals. Assay execution took place at the deep level. Genomic DNA of every subset was divided equally among multiple immunoSEQ plates. The assay was immunoSEQ multiplex PCR, and TCRdb's table has in-frame clones only and misses some. The sample lists over a million clones, around 98% occurring once. The study, taken as a whole, reports: Against clonotypes common to all four donors, non-shared ones had lower generation probabilities. Naive subsets generally had larger estimated richness than memory subsets.

Concerning this clone itself: Its antigen remains unidentified.

The receptor was derived from a man aged 25-40 years in good health. Sequencing was performed on naive CD4+ T cells sorted from blood. Specified subset: CD45RA+ positively selected.

The CDR3 region is CASSVRDRGYYEQYF. The CDR3 DNA reads as TGTGCCAGCAGCGTCCGGGACAGGGGATATTACGAGCAGTACTTC. The chain employs TRBV4-2 and TRBJ2-7, with 10 bases fitting TRBD1. The CDR3 extends over 15 amino acids. Trimming removed 5 bases from V and 4 bases from J; junction bases left unmatched: 8. CDR1 LGHNA and CDR2 YNFKEQ come from the germline V gene.